Listed below are T cell receptor beta chains from one sample, sequenced in a study of cytomegalovirus exposure and HLA in healthy donors. The method was immunoSEQ multiplex PCR; TCRdb's version includes in-frame clones alone and lacks a portion of them. The table includes roughly 120,000 clones, around 87% detected once. Sequencing used PBMCs. The source of these receptors is a woman in her 30s in good health and CMV-seropositive. Each CDR3 is given with its conserved first and last residue. The order of the fields is CDR3 length, D gene, V gene, clone size, J gene, CDR3 DNA, CDR3 protein. D genes are given only for firm matches. Where a row states a size, it is once, few, many or the class of an expanded clone; other rows omit it.

15,TRBD2,TRBV5-4,NA,TRBJ2-7,TGTGCCAGCAGCTTAAGTAGCGGGAAAACCTACGAGCAGTACTTC,CASSLSSGKTYEQYF
17,TRBD2,TRBV7-9,NA,TRBJ2-1,TGTGCCAGCAGCTTAGGGAGGGTGAGGAGCGGGAGTCCTGAGCAGTTCTTC,CASSLGRVRSGSPEQFF
14,TRBD1,TRBV18,NA,TRBJ1-5,TGTGCCAGCTCCGGACAGGGAGGGAATCAGCCCCAGCATTTT,CASSGQGGNQPQHF
14,NA,TRBV5-4,NA,TRBJ2-1,TGTGCCAGCAGCGGCGGGGTCTCCTACAATGAGCAGTTCTTC,CASSGGVSYNEQFF
13,NA,TRBV2,NA,TRBJ2-5,TGTGCCAGCAGTGAAGACAGGGCCGAGACCCAGTACTTC,CASSEDRAETQYF
13,NA,TRBV5-1,NA,TRBJ2-7,TGCGCCAGCAGCTTGGGATCAGGCGACGAGCAGTACTTC,CASSLGSGDEQYF
16,TRBD2,TRBV27,NA,TRBJ2-1,TGTGCCAGCAGTTGGGTAGCGGGAGTTATGTACAATGAGCAGTTCTTC,CASSWVAGVMYNEQFF
15,NA,TRBV19,NA,TRBJ2-3,TGTGCCAGTAGTAGAAGCGGGCTAACCGGATATACGCAGTATTTT,CASSRSGLTGYTQYF
18,TRBD2,TRBV27,once,TRBJ2-5,TGTGCCAGCAGTCCCGGAGTTATGGCGGGAGGGTTCTTAGAGACCCAGTACTTC,CASSPGVMAGGFLETQYF
15,NA,TRBV7-3,NA,TRBJ1-6,TGTGCCAGCAGCTTAATCAGGGTAGGTAATTCACCCCTCCACTTT,CASSLIRVGNSPLHF
15,TRBD1,TRBV18,NA,TRBJ2-7,TGTGCCAGCTCAAAACAGGGGAAGGGTGCCTACGAGCAGTACTTC,CASSKQGKGAYEQYF
13,NA,TRBV27,NA,TRBJ1-1,TGTGCCAGCAGTTTACAGGGTTCTACTGAAGCTTTCTTT,CASSLQGSTEAFF
13,NA,TRBV18,NA,TRBJ2-5,TGTGCCAGCTCACCACCGTCGGAAGAGACCCAGTACTTC,CASSPPSEETQYF
14,TRBD1,TRBV9,few,TRBJ2-2,TGTGCCAGCAGCAAGGGACAGAAGACCGGGGAGCTGTTTTTT,CASSKGQKTGELFF
16,TRBD2,TRBV7-8,NA,TRBJ2-1,TGTGCCAGCAGCTTATCTAGCGGGGGCCCGTACAATGAGCAGTTCTTC,CASSLSSGGPYNEQFF
16,TRBD2,TRBV7-2,NA,TRBJ2-3,TGTGCCAGCAGCATCTGGACTAGCGGGGGGGCAGATACGCAGTATTTT,CASSIWTSGGADTQYF
16,TRBD1,TRBV10-2,NA,TRBJ2-7,TGCGCCAGCAGTCCGGGACAGGGGAAGGTTCGCTACGAGCAGTACTTC,CASSPGQGKVRYEQYF
13,TRBD1,TRBV28,few,TRBJ1-2,TGTGCCAGCAGTGTAACAGGGGTATATGGCTACACCTTC,CASSVTGVYGYTF
12,NA,TRBV30,NA,TRBJ2-1,TGTGCCTGGAGCGTTGGAGGGCCTGGGGAGTTCTTC,CAWSVGGPGEFF
15,NA,TRBV7-9,NA,TRBJ1-4,TGTGCCAGCAGCCCCGTGCTCAACAGTAATGAAAAACTGTTTTTT,CASSPVLNSNEKLFF
16,TRBD1,TRBV15,NA,TRBJ1-5,TGTGCCACCAGCAGGGCCCACGGGGACAGTAGTCAGCCCCAGCATTTT,CATSRAHGDSSQPQHF
14,NA,TRBV4-2,NA,TRBJ2-5,TGTGCCAGCAGCCAAGGAGGCGCTCAAGAGACCCAGTACTTC,CASSQGGAQETQYF
15,TRBD2,TRBV6-5,NA,TRBJ2-1,TGTGCCAGCAGTTCGATGGTAGCGGGAGGGGCTGAGCAGTTCTTC,CASSSMVAGGAEQFF
14,NA,TRBV6-5,NA,TRBJ2-2,TGTGCCAGCAGGCGTGGACTACCCACCGGGGAGCTGTTTTTT,CASRRGLPTGELFF
13,NA,TRBV2,NA,TRBJ2-7,TGTGCCAGCAGTGATTTCAACTCCTACGAGCAGTACTTC,CASSDFNSYEQYF
16,TRBD1,TRBV5-6,few,TRBJ1-1,TGTGCCAGCAGCCGGTTCGAACAGGGGGTGAACACTGAAGCTTTCTTT,CASSRFEQGVNTEAFF
13,NA,TRBV7-2,NA,TRBJ2-7,TGTGCCAGCAGCTTAACAGGGGGGGGCGAGCAGTACTTC,CASSLTGGGEQYF
14,NA,TRBV7-9,NA,TRBJ1-2,TGTGCCAGCAGCTCTTCGGACAGACCGTCAGGCTACACCTTC,CASSSSDRPSGYTF